This paragraph reports one T cell receptor (beta chain). No antigen is known for it. The sample carries other DNA sequences with the same CDR3. This cohort consisted of healthy bone marrow donors. Germline CDR1 reads SGHRS; CDR2 reads YFSETQ. CDR3 length equals 16 residues. V lost 1 base, J lost 7 bases, and 10 bases stayed unmatched. The PCR employed 60 Vbeta primers together with 13 Jbeta primers. TCRdb's table, derived via immunoSEQ multiplex PCR, lists solely in-frame clones and lacks some. The table includes about 150,000 clones, about 81% detected once. This sample stems from a study of cytomegalovirus exposure and HLA in healthy donors. General study results and limits: According to an earlier analysis, most TCR beta V segments yielded productive rearrangements about 87% or about 30% of the time.

The clonotype originates from a woman aged 50 to 60 in good health and CMV-seropositive. V is TRBV5-1 and J is TRBJ2-1; 8 bases are a match to TRBD1. The sequenced sample consisted of PBMCs. The CDR3 nucleotides are TGCGCCAGCAGCTTGAGTATAGGACAGGGATTTAATGAGCAGTTCTTC. It encodes CASSLSIGQGFNEQFF.